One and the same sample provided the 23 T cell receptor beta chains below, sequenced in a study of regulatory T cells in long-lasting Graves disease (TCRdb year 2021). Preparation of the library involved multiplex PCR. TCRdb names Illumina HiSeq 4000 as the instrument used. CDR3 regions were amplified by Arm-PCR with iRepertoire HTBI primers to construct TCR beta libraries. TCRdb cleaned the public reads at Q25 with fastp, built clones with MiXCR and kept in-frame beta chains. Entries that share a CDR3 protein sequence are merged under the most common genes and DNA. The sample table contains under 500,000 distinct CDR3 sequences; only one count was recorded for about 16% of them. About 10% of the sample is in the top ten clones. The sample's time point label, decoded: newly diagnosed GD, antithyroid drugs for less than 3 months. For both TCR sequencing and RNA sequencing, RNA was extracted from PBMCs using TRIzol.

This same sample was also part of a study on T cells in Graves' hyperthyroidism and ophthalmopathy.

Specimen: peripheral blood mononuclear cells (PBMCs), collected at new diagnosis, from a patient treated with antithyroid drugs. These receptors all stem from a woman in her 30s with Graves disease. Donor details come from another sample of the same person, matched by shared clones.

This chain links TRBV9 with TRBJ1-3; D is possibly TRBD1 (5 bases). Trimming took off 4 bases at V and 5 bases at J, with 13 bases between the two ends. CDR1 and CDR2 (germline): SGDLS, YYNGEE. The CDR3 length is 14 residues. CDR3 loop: CASSLPDTRNTIYF. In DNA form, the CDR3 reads TGTGCCAGCAGCCTCCCGGACACAAGAAACACCATATATTTT.

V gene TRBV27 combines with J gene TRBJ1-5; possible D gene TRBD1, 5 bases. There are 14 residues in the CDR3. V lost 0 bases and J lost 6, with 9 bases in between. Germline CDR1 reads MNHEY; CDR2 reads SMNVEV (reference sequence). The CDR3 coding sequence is TGTGCCAGCAGTTTATCGTGGGGGGGTCAGCCCCAGCATTTT. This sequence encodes CASSLSWGGQPQHF.

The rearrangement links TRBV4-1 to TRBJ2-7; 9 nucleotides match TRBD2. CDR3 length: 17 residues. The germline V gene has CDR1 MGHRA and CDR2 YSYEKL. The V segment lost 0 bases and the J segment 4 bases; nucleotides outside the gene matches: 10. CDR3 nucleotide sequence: TGCGCCAGCAGCCAAGATGCGGTAGCGGGAGACCGGTACGAGCAGTACTTC. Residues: CASSQDAVAGDRYEQYF.

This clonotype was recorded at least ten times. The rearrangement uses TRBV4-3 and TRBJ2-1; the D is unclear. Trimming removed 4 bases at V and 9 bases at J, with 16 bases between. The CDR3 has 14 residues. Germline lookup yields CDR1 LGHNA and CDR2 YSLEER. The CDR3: CASSLPPLGGEQFF. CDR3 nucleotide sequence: TGCGCCAGCAGCCTCCCTCCTTTAGGCGGTGAGCAGTTCTTC.

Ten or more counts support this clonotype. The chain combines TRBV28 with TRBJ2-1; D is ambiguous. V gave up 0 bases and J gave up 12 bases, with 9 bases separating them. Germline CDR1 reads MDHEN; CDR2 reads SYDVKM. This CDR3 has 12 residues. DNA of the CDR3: TGTGCCAGCAGTTTATGGGGAATGGGGCAGTTCTTC. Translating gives CASSLWGMGQFF. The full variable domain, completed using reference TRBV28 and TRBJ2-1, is DVKVTQSSRYLVKRTGEKVFLECVQDMDHENMFWYRQDPGLGLRLIYFSYDVKMKEKGDIPEGYSVSREKKERFSLILESASTNQTSMYLCASSLWGMGQFFGPGTRLTVL.

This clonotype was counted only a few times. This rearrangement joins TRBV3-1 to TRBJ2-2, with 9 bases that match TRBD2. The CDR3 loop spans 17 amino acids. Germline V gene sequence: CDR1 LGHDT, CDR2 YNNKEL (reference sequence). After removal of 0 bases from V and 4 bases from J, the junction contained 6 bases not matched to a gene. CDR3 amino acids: CASSQDFTSGFTGELFF. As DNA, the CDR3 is TGTGCCAGCAGCCAAGATTTCACTAGCGGGTTCACCGGGGAGCTGTTTTTT.

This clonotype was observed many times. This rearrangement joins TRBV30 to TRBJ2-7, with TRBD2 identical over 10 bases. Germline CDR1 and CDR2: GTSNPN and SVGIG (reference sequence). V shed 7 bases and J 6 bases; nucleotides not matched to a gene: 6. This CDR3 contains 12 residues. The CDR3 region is CAFIAGGSEQYF. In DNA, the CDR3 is TGTGCCTTCATAGCGGGAGGTAGCGAGCAGTACTTC.

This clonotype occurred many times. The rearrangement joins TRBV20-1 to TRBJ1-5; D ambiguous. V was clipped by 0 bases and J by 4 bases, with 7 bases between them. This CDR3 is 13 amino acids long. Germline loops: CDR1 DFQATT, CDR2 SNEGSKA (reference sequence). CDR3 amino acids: CSARDPLNQPQHF. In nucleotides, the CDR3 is TGCAGTGCTAGAGACCCTTTAAATCAGCCCCAGCATTTT.

Written as DNA, the CDR3 is TGTGCCAGCAAACGTGGGGGGTCCTCCTACGAGCAGTACTTC. It yields the protein CASKRGGSSYEQYF. This chain links TRBV28 with TRBJ2-7; possible D gene TRBD2, 6 bases. The CDR3 consists of 14 residues. Trimming removed 7 bases at V and 0 bases at J, with 13 bases between. CDR1 and CDR2 from the germline V gene are MDHEN and SYDVKM. Using reference TRBV28 and TRBJ2-7 for the parts outside the CDR3, the full variable domain is DVKVTQSSRYLVKRTGEKVFLECVQDMDHENMFWYRQDPGLGLRLIYFSYDVKMKEKGDIPEGYSVSREKKERFSLILESASTNQTSMYLCASKRGGSSYEQYFGPGTRLTVT.

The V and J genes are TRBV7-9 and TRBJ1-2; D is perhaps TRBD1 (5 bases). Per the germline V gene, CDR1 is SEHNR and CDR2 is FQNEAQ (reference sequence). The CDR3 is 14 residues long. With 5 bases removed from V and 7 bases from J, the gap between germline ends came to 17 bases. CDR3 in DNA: TGTGCCAGCAGCACAGAGGTCGTGGGGACTGGCTACACCTTC. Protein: CASSTEVVGTGYTF.

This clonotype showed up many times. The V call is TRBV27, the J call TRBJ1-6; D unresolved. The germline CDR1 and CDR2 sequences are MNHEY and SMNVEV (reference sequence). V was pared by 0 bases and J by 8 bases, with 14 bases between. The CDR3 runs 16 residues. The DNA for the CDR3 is TGTGCCAGCAGTTTATCCCCCGAACGGGCCCATTCACCCCTCCACTTT. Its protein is CASSLSPERAHSPLHF.

This chain's CDR3 is CASSQDSLAGAYEQYF. CDR3 in DNA: TGTGCCAGCAGCCAAGATAGCCTAGCGGGTGCCTACGAGCAGTACTTC. This sequence joins TRBV4-2 and TRBJ2-7, with 8 bases lining up with TRBD2. V shed 0 bases, J shed 2 bases, and the junction held 6 bases outside the gene matches. This CDR3 spans 16 amino acids. The germline CDR1 and CDR2 sequences are LGHNA and YNFKEQ.

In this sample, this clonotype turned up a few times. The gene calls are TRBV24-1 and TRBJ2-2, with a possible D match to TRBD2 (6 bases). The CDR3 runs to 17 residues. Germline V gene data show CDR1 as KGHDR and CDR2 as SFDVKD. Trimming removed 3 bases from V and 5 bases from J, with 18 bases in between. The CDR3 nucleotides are TGTGCCACCAGTGATCCGCAGACAGCGGAGGGAACCGGGGAGCTGTTTTTT. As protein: CATSDPQTAEGTGELFF.

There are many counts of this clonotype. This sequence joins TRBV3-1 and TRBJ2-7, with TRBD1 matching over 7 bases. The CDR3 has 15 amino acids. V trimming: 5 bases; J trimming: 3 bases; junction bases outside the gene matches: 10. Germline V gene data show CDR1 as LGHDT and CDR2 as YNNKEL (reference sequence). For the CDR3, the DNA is TGTGCCAGCAGCGCCTACTGGACAGGAGGCTACGAGCAGTACTTC. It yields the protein CASSAYWTGGYEQYF.

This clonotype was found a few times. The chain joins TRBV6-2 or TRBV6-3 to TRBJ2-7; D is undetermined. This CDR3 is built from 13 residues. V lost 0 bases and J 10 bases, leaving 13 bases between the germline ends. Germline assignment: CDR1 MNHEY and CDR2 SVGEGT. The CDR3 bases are TGTGCCAGCAGTTACTCGGAGCGTAGCTCTCAGTACTTC. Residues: CASSYSERSSQYF.

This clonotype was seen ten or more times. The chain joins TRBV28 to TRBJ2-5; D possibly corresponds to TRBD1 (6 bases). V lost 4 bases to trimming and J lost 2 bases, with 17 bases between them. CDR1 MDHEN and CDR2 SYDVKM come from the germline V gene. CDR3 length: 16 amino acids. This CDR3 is CASSSLITGNQETQYF. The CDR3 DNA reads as TGTGCCAGCAGTTCCCTTATTACAGGGAATCAAGAGACCCAGTACTTC.

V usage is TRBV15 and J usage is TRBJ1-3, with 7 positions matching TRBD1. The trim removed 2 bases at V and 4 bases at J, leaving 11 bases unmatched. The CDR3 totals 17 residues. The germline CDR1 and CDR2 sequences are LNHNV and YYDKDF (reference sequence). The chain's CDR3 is CATSRSPHTGVGNTIYF. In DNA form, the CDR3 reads TGTGCCACCAGCAGATCCCCCCACACAGGGGTCGGAAACACCATATATTTT.

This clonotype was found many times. Here the CDR3 reads CASSLVQGGYTF. The CDR3 DNA reads as TGTGCCAGCAGCTTAGTACAGGGGGGCTACACCTTC. The chain has TRBV11-2 and TRBJ1-2; 7 bases agree with TRBD1. The CDR3 extends over 12 amino acids. Per the germline V gene, CDR1 is SGHAT and CDR2 is FQNNGV. Unmatched junction bases numbered 1, after V lost 1 base and J lost 8 bases.

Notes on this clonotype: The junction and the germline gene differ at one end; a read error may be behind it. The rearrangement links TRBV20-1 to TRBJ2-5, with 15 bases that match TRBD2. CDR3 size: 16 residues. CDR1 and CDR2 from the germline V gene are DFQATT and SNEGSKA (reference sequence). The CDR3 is CSLGLAGGPGQGTQYF. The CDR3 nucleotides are TGCAGTCTTGGACTAGCGGGAGGGCCCGGGCAAGGGACCCAGTACTTC.

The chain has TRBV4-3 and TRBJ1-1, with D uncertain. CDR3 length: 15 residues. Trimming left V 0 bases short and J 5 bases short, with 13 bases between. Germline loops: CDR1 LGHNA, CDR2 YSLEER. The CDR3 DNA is TGCGCCAGCAGCCAAGATCCCGCGCCCCGGACTGAAGCTTTCTTT. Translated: CASSQDPAPRTEAFF.

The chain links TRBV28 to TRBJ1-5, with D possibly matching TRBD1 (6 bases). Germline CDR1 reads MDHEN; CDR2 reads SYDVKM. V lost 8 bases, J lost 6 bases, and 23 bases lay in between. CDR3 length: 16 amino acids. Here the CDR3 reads CASLDRSVRRGQPQHF. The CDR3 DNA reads TGTGCCAGCCTTGACAGGTCGGTCCGCCGAGGTCAGCCCCAGCATTTT.

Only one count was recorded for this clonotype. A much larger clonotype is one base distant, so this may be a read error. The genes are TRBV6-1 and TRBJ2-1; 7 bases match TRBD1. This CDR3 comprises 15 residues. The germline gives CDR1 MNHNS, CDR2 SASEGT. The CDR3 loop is CASSDPQGSYDEQFF. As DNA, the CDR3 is TGTGCCAGCAGCGATCCACAGGGGTCCTACGATGAGCAGTTCTTC.

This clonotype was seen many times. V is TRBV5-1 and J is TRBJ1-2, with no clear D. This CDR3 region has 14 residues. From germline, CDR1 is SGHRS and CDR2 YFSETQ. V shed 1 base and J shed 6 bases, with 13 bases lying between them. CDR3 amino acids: CASSLISTRNGYTF. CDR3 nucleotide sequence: TGCGCCAGCAGCTTGATATCCACCCGGAATGGCTACACCTTC.